This T cell receptor beta chain was found in a study of PD-1 blockade in classical Hodgkin lymphoma. Here immunoSEQ multiplex PCR was the method, and the copy in TCRdb shows in-frame clones only, minus some. The sample lists approximately 110,000 clones; around 90% were seen once. The time point was: cycle 4 day 1 (C4D1), after less than seven weeks of nivolumab. Relapses following autologous stem cell transplantation were seen in all patients, with brentuximab vedotin exposure varying. Germline values: CDR1 MNHEY, CDR2 SMNVEV (reference sequence). J was trimmed by 4 bases and V by 3 bases; bases with no gene match: 5. The CDR3 is 15 amino acids. Study-level points and caveats: Newly diagnosed patients had diversity similar to the baseline diversity of complete responders. Repertoire differences have undefined causes, possibly disease activity or prior therapy.

In the case of this clone: What it binds is not known.

The sequenced sample was peripheral blood mononuclear cells (PBMCs), obtained before the fourth cycle of nivolumab. This chain connects TRBV27 to TRBJ2-2, with 7 bases that match TRBD1. This TCR was sampled from a human donor with classical Hodgkin lymphoma. The CDR3 DNA reads TGTGCCAGCAGTTTCCGATGGACAGGCACCGGGGAGCTGTTTTTT. It specifies CASSFRWTGTGELFF.